What follows describes a single T cell receptor (beta chain). The germline CDR1 and CDR2 sequences are KGHDR and SFDVKD. This CDR3 region has 12 residues. The V end lost 1 base, the J end lost 12 bases, and 11 bases lay between the germline ends. These data originate in a study of blood T cell repertoires in COVID-19. Overall study context: The United States, Italy and Spain supplied acute and convalescent COVID-19 samples. Sample material is recorded as cDNA or gDNA derived from T cells, B-cell-depleted T cells, or PBMCs.

As processed by the authors: Reference gene primers were amplified, and this amplification served to estimate nucleated cell counts. Sequencing was performed with immunoSEQ multiplex PCR; in TCRdb, only in-frame clones are kept and a portion is missing. The V and J calls and clone size were taken over from that table, and D and trimming were inferred from the DNA. Of under 300,000 clones listed, around 81% were seen once; the top ten hold about 2%. The source of this sequence is a man in his thirties or forties who had recovered from COVID-19. Sequenced input: peripheral blood. The V gene is TRBV24-1, the J gene TRBJ1-1; D might be TRBD1 (5 bases). CDR3 protein: CATSDFSGFTFF. CDR3 coding DNA: TGTGCCACCAGTGATTTCTCAGGGTTTACTTTCTTT.